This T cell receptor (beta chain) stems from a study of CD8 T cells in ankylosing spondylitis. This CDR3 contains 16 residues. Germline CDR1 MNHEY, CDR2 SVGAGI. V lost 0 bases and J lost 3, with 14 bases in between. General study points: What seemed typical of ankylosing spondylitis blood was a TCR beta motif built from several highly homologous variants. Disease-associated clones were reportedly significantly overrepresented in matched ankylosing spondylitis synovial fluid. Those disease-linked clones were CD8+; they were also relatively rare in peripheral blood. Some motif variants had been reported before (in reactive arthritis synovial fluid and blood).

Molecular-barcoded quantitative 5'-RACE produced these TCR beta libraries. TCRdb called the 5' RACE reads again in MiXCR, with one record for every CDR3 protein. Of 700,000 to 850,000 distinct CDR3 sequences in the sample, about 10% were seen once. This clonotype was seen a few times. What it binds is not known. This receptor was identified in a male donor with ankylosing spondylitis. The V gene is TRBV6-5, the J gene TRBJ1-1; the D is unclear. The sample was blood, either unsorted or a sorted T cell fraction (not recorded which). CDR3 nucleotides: TGTGCCAGCAGTTACTCGTCGGCCGACACGGACACTGAAGCTTTCTTT. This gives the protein CASSYSSADTDTEAFF.